This T cell receptor beta chain was profiled in a study of untreated major depressive disorder. There are 16 residues in the CDR3. Trimming shortened V by 4 bases and J by 3 bases, and 19 bases separated the two germline ends. Germline values: CDR1 SNHLY, CDR2 FYNNEI. Study results and limitations: Compared with controls, depressed patients showed more TRBV05-01 (Vbeta 5.1) usage in CD4+ T cells.

Some clones are missing from TCRdb's copy, which holds only in-frame ones; the method was immunoSEQ multiplex PCR. The table lists approximately 12,000 clones, around nine tenths of them singletons, with over 1.5% in the top ten. As to this clone: What it recognizes is unknown.

DSM-IV major depressive disorder patients had Hamilton Rating Scale scores of 18 or more. Roughly 95% CD4+ purity was typical by flow cytometry. Material for sequencing was CD4+ T cells from PBMCs. This TCR derives from a woman in her twenties or thirties with major depressive disorder. This chain links TRBV2 with TRBJ2-7; maybe TRBD2 (6 bases). CDR3 sequence reads: CASSAKTSLGSYEQYF. The CDR3 DNA reads as TGTGCCAGCAGTGCAAAAACTAGCTTAGGGAGCTACGAGCAGTACTTC.